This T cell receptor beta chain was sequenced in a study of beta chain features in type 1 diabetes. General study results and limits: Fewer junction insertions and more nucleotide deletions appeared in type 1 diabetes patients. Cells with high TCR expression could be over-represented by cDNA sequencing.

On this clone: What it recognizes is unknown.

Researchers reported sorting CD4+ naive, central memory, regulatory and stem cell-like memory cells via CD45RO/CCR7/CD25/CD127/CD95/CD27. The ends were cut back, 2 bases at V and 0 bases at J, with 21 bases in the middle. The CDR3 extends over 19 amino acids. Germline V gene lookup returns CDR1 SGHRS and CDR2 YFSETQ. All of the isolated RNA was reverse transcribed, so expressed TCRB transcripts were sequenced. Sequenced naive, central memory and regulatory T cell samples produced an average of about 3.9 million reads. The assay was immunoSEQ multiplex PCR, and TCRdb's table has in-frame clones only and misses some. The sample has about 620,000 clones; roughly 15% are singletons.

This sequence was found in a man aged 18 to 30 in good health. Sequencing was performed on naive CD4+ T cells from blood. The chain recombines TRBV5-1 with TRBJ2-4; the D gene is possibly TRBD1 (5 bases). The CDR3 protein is CASSFNSVTDVLAKNIQYF. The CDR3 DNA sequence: TGCGCCAGCAGCTTTAACTCTGTGACAGACGTTTTAGCCAAAAACATTCAGTACTTC.